This TCR beta chain originates from a study of cytomegalovirus exposure and HLA in healthy donors. V was cut by 0 bases and J by 0 bases, with 10 bases left in between. Germline lookup yields CDR1 SGDLS and CDR2 YYNGEE. The CDR3 totals 16 residues. PCR employed 60 Vbeta and 13 Jbeta primers. Profiling relied on immunoSEQ multiplex PCR, and the TCRdb table lists in-frame clones only, not all of them. The table lists just over 150,000 clones. The chain carries TRBV9 and TRBJ2-1; unclear D gene. Sequencing was performed on PBMCs. This clonotype was obtained from a man aged 25 to 40 in good health and CMV-seronegative. For the CDR3, the DNA is TGTGCCAGCAGCGTAGTCGCAGCGAGCTCCTACAATGAGCAGTTCTTC. This translates into CASSVVAASSYNEQFF.